This paragraph reports one T cell receptor (beta chain). Antigen specificity is unknown. These data are taken from a study of cytomegalovirus exposure and HLA in healthy donors. Regarding the study as a whole: At a 0.05 false discovery rate, a later analysis found around 15,000 TCR beta sequences to be associated with HLA alleles. Being indistinguishable, some V segments were excluded, TRBV6-2 and TRBV6-3 among them. There was a cluster of highly shared sequence variants that was likely a sequencing artifact. Later on, a genetic analysis was performed. It linked a missense variant in DCLRE1C with V- and J-gene trimming of TCR beta.

V was pared by 6 bases and J by 8 bases, with 13 bases between. The CDR3 extends over 12 amino acids. Looked up from germline, CDR1 is MNHEY and CDR2 is SVGAGI. The PCR used 60 Vbeta and 13 Jbeta primers. The method was immunoSEQ multiplex PCR; TCRdb's version includes in-frame clones alone and lacks a portion of them. The sample lists over 150,000 clones, 68% occurring once. V gene TRBV6-5 combines with J gene TRBJ1-2; D gene ambiguous. This TCR was recovered from a man aged 45-65 years in good health and CMV-seronegative. The sample was PBMCs. In nucleotides, the CDR3 is TGTGCCAGCAGGTCAGCGAGATACGGCTACACCTTC. Residues: CASRSARYGYTF.